This TCR beta chain was recovered during a study of cytomegalovirus exposure and HLA in healthy donors. Study-wide points: Sequencing depth across donors, presence/absence analyses assumed, was roughly uniform.

The CDR3 has 17 amino acids. The junction had 16 bases not matched to a gene; V was cut back by 5 bases and J by 9 bases. Per germline, CDR1 SGHAT and CDR2 FQNNGV. The PCR was carried out with 60 Vbeta primers and 13 Jbeta primers. Generated by immunoSEQ multiplex PCR, the TCRdb table keeps only in-frame clones and is missing some. The table records approximately 170,000 clones, roughly 79% of them present only once. With respect to this clone: Antigen unknown.

The specimen was PBMCs. The gene calls are TRBV11-2 and TRBJ2-4, with 10 nucleotides matching TRBD2. The TCR was taken from a middle-aged man in good health and CMV-seronegative. The CDR3 loop is CASSGGLAALQRGIQYF. The CDR3 nucleotides are TGTGCCAGCAGCGGAGGACTAGCGGCCTTACAACGGGGCATTCAGTACTTC.